A selection of T cell receptor beta chains follows, all from one sample in a study of Graves' ophthalmopathy and Graves' hyperthyroidism. TCRdb used MiXCR to reprocess the multiplex PCR reads, holding one entry per CDR3 protein. The sample holds about 220,000 distinct CDR3 sequences, 20% to 25% seen once. Sequenced: peripheral blood. The receptor set was obtained from a woman aged 50 to 60 with Graves' ophthalmopathy. Each CDR3 is given with its conserved first and last residue. The D gene is left open where the match is weak. Some rows mark clone size as missing; the rest say once, few, many or name a class of expanded clone.

v_call	clone_size	d_call	cdr3_aa
TRBV7-3	many	-	CASSLDSHTEAFF
TRBV12-3/TRBV12-4	many	-	CASSPGHGGNYGYTF
TRBV27	few	-	CASKPPIVYGYTF
TRBV15	many	TRBD1	CATQDRGSYEQYF
TRBV20-1	many	TRBD2	CSGLADTGELFF
TRBV4-1	few	TRBD1	CASSQDLQGGDQPQHF
TRBV7-3	once	-	CASSLRGAGRTEAFF
TRBV11-2	-	-	CASSPLGAAGTQYF
TRBV30	many	TRBD1	CAWSKGTGGRSNQPQHF
TRBV4-1	few	-	CASSLFSDYGVETQYF
TRBV12-3/TRBV12-4	-	TRBD1	CASSLASGRTGGKAFF
TRBV11-1	few	TRBD2	CASSLGGGTGNHEQFF
TRBV7-8	-	-	CASSSRDPSYGYTF
TRBV18	few	TRBD2	CASSPRTSGSVGEQYF
TRBV19	many	TRBD1	CASSSTSGTGAYEQYF
TRBV10-3	many	TRBD1	CAASGGGSEAFF
TRBV28	-	-	CASSLDPGLKTQYF
TRBV20-1	-	TRBD2	CSARLAEYEQYF
TRBV5-1	few	-	CASSYTGTEAFF
TRBV7-2	few	TRBD1	CASSLGFSGQGTQYF
TRBV6-5	many	-	CASSYRGRTEAFF
TRBV7-3	many	TRBD2	CASSLSGTSQETQYF
TRBV19	-	-	CASSIYSGEYEQYF
TRBV7-9	many	-	CASSPRDQETQYF
TRBV20-1	many	TRBD2	CSAKTGLARNTGELFF
TRBV29-1	many	-	CSVERALEAFF
TRBV6-1	many	TRBD2	CASSEGREVSYEQYF
TRBV30	-	-	CAWSNSAPRTAYQETQYF
TRBV5-1	many	-	CASSARATEAFF
TRBV10-2	many	-	CASSDAGYTEAFF
TRBV30	few	-	CAWSFQAVDNSPLHF
TRBV6-2/TRBV6-3	-	-	CASSLMALGYEQYF
TRBV7-2	many	-	CASSSTSGANVLTF
TRBV2	few	-	CASSYGAFANTGELFF
TRBV18	-	-	CASSPSGEFETQYF
TRBV7-4	-	-	CAGSLNGAGQPSYEQYF
TRBV20-1	many	-	CSASEWLAKNIQYF
TRBV6-5	many	TRBD2	CASSLREFEQYF
TRBV6-1	many	TRBD2	CASSPILAGISYEQYF
TRBV14	few	TRBD2	CASSQLAGRTLYEQYF
TRBV19	many	-	CASKGGAHTNYGYTF
TRBV30	-	-	CAWSVWAGRGEQYF
TRBV7-2	many	TRBD1	CASSSQGTEQYF
TRBV7-2	many	-	CASSSPDHREGYTF
TRBV20-1	many	TRBD1	CSALGTGNVKNIQYF
TRBV7-6	-	TRBD1	CASSAGTGDSKYYEQSF
TRBV3-1	few	-	CASSQTLGGVNTEAFF
TRBV28	many	-	CASSFQQRGYTF
TRBV6-1	-	-	CASSTSGAEQYF
TRBV28	many	-	CASVRPSGGGNQPQHF
TRBV19	many	TRBD1	CASSPRTGSGYTF
TRBV29-1	few	TRBD2	CGVVRTSDETQYF